These 20 T cell receptor beta chains were all obtained from the same sample, sequenced in a study of regulatory T cells in long-lasting Graves disease. In building TCR beta libraries, iRepertoire HTBI primers were used together with Arm-PCR of CDR3 regions. TCRdb re-analysed the multiplex PCR reads in MiXCR, keeping a single row per CDR3 protein. The sample holds around 500,000 distinct CDR3 sequences; approximately 15% are singletons and the top ten take 8.5% to 10%. Indicated time point: newly diagnosed GD, antithyroid drugs for less than 3 months. RNA isolated from PBMCs was used to make the TCR library. The sample was also reused in another study, on T cells in Graves' hyperthyroidism and ophthalmopathy.

The sequenced sample was peripheral blood mononuclear cells (PBMCs), obtained at new diagnosis, from a patient treated with antithyroid drugs. All receptors come from a man aged 25-45 years with Graves disease.

This clonotype has only a few counts. V usage is TRBV12-3 or TRBV12-4 and J usage is TRBJ1-2; D gene ambiguous. The V gene lost 3 bases and the J gene lost 2 bases, with 10 bases spanning the gap. This CDR3 is 14 amino acids long. CDR3 sequence: CASSLVDGNYGYTF. The CDR3 DNA is TGTGCCAGCAGTTTGGTAGACGGAAACTATGGCTACACCTTC.

The gene calls are TRBV19 and TRBJ1-5, with a possible D match to TRBD1 (6 bases). Per the germline V gene, CDR1 is LNHDA and CDR2 is SQIVND (reference sequence). The CDR3 sequence is 13 residues long. Trimming took 8 bases from V and 3 from J, leaving 11 bases between them. Written as DNA, the CDR3 is TGTGCCAGTGGACAGACCCCCAATCAGCCCCAGCATTTT. It codes for CASGQTPNQPQHF. The whole variable domain, filled in from reference TRBV19 and TRBJ1-5, reads DGGITQSPKYLFRKEGQNVTLSCEQNLNHDAMYWYRQDPGQGLRLIYYSQIVNDFQKGDIAEGYSVSREKKESFPLTVTSAQKNPTAFYLCASGQTPNQPQHFGDGTRLSIL.

The chain is built from TRBV27 and TRBJ2-7, with D possibly being TRBD1 or TRBD2 (6 bases each). The CDR3 is made up of 13 amino acids. Trimming cost V 2 bases and J 5 bases, with 10 bases left between them. CDR1 is MNHEY, CDR2 SMNVEV, per germline (reference sequence). CDR3 sequence: CASSLRGVNEQYF. In DNA form, the CDR3 reads TGTGCCAGCAGTTTAAGGGGGGTCAACGAGCAGTACTTC.

This rearrangement joins TRBV6-2 or TRBV6-3 to TRBJ2-7; 11 positions agree with TRBD2. This CDR3 has 15 amino acids. V was pared by 6 bases and J by 3 bases, with 7 bases of the junction left unmatched. CDR1 is MNHEY, CDR2 SVGEGT, per germline. CDR3 amino acids: CASRRTGTSGYEQYF. CDR3 nucleotide sequence: TGTGCCAGCAGGCGAACCGGGACTAGCGGCTACGAGCAGTACTTC.

This clonotype was counted ten times or more. The rearrangement joins TRBV12-3 or TRBV12-4 to TRBJ2-4; D is uncertain. This CDR3 region has 12 residues. V lost 6 bases, J lost 9 bases, and 12 bases lay in between. CDR3 protein: CASSQYLAIQYF. Written as DNA, the CDR3 is TGTGCCAGCAGCCAATACCTTGCCATTCAGTACTTC.

In this sample, this clonotype turned up a few times. The J gene is TRBJ2-2, the V gene TRBV13; TRBD2 aligns across 14 bases. The CDR3 loop spans 18 amino acids. Trimming took 6 bases from V and 7 from J; bases not matched to a gene: 13. The germline V gene has CDR1 PRHDT and CDR2 FYEKMQ (reference sequence). The CDR3 DNA sequence: TGTGCCAGCAGACACCCGGGACTAGCGGGAGAAAAGGTCGGGGAGCTGTTTTTT. It encodes CASRHPGLAGEKVGELFF. Variable domain in full (rest from reference TRBV13 and TRBJ2-2): AAGVIQSPRHLIKEKRETATLKCYPIPRHDTVYWYQQGPGQDPQFLISFYEKMQSDKGSIPDRFSAQQFSDYHSELNMSSLELGDSALYFCASRHPGLAGEKVGELFFGEGSRLTVL.

This clonotype was found a few times. The rearrangement uses TRBV7-9 and TRBJ2-1; 7 nucleotides line up with TRBD2. J was trimmed by 6 bases and V by 2 bases; bases with no gene match: 4. Germline V gene data show CDR1 as SEHNR and CDR2 as FQNEAQ (reference sequence). The CDR3 contains 14 residues. CDR3 DNA: TGTGCCAGCAGCTTATCAGCGGGACGCAATGAGCAGTTCTTC. This codes for CASSLSAGRNEQFF.

This clonotype appeared many times. The chain links TRBV7-2 to TRBJ2-5; 7 bases match TRBD1. The junction had 4 bases not matched to a gene; V was cut back by 3 bases and J by 3 bases. Looked up from germline, CDR1 is SGHTA and CDR2 is FQGNSA. CDR3 length: 14 residues. The CDR3 sequence is CASSLVRGKETQYF. Written as DNA, the CDR3 is TGTGCCAGCAGCTTGGTCAGGGGGAAAGAGACCCAGTACTTC.

This clonotype was counted only a few times. V is TRBV10-1 and J is TRBJ1-1; no clear D. Germline V lookup: CDR1 WNHNN, CDR2 SYGVQD (reference sequence). The germline V and J ends were trimmed by 2 bases and 5 bases, with 9 bases remaining between them. The CDR3 contains 13 residues. CDR3 coding DNA: TGCGCCAGCAGTGAGACCCCAGAGACTGAAGCTTTCTTT. Amino acid sequence: CASSETPETEAFF.

This clonotype was observed many times. The chain couples TRBV12-3 or TRBV12-4 to TRBJ2-7; weak D call: TRBD1 (6 bases). V lost 8 bases and J lost 6, with 20 bases in between. This CDR3 is built from 14 residues. Here the CDR3 DNA reads TGTGCCAGCCTAGGGGGTCAAGGCGCCGCCGAGCAGTACTTC. Translated, it gives CASLGGQGAAEQYF.

This chain joins TRBV19 and TRBJ2-7, with 12 nucleotides matching TRBD2. V lost 5 bases to trimming and J lost 6 bases; unmatched junction nucleotides: 11. CDR1 LNHDA and CDR2 SQIVND come from the germline V gene (reference sequence). CDR3 length equals 16 residues. The CDR3 nucleotides read TGTGCCAGTAGTCTCGGACTAGCGGGACGGTTTCGCGAGCAGTACTTC. Protein product: CASSLGLAGRFREQYF. The variable domain in full, completed from reference TRBV19 and TRBJ2-7, reads DGGITQSPKYLFRKEGQNVTLSCEQNLNHDAMYWYRQDPGQGLRLIYYSQIVNDFQKGDIAEGYSVSREKKESFPLTVTSAQKNPTAFYLCASSLGLAGRFREQYFGPGTRLTVT.

This clonotype occurred many times. The rearrangement links TRBV7-9 to TRBJ2-7, with TRBD1 identical over 7 bases. CDR3 length equals 14 residues. V lost 8 bases, J lost 2 bases, and 9 bases stayed unmatched. Germline CDR1 reads SEHNR; CDR2 reads FQNEAQ (reference sequence). CDR3 region: CASSGTARPYEQYF. CDR3 bases: TGTGCCAGCTCGGGGACAGCGCGCCCCTACGAGCAGTACTTC.

This clonotype was counted ten times or more. This rearrangement joins TRBV9 to TRBJ2-7, with 11 bases aligning to TRBD2. V was clipped by 1 base and J by 4 bases; unmatched bases: 4. Looked up from germline, CDR1 is SGDLS and CDR2 is YYNGEE. This CDR3 comprises 15 residues. Here the CDR3 DNA reads TGTGCCAGCAGCGTAACTAGCGGGAGTGGATACGAGCAGTACTTC. It encodes CASSVTSGSGYEQYF.

This clonotype was counted only a few times. One end of the junction varies from germline; a read error may be responsible. The chain uses TRBV6-1 and TRBJ1-5, with unresolved D. The length of the CDR3 is 14 residues. Germline V gene sequence: CDR1 MNHNS, CDR2 SASEGT. The CDR3 region is CASIDPQPHQPRHF. CDR3 sequence (DNA): TGTGCCAGCATCGACCCTCAACCTCATCAGCCCCGGCATTTT.

Concerning this clonotype itself: A read error may be the cause here, since a much bigger clone is one base away. The V gene is TRBV7-3, the J gene TRBJ2-4, with D hard to call. The DNA end lines up better with TRBJ2-1; the J call may be wrong. In germline, CDR1 is SGHTA, CDR2 FQGTGA. This CDR3 spans 12 amino acids. The CDR3 loop reads CASSPVVGEQFF. The CDR3, as DNA: TGTGCCAGCAGCCCCGTAGTCGGCGAGCAGTTCTTC.

The CDR3 sequence is CAWSVGASPLHF. DNA for the CDR3: TGTGCCTGGAGTGTAGGGGCTTCACCCCTCCACTTT. V gene TRBV30 combines with J gene TRBJ1-6; D may be TRBD1 (5 bases). Per germline, CDR1 GTSNPN and CDR2 SVGIG (reference sequence). This CDR3 comprises 12 residues. V was shortened by 0 bases and J by 9 bases, with 6 bases between the two germline ends.

Many counts were recorded for this clonotype. This chain uses TRBV12-3 or TRBV12-4 with TRBJ1-6; D is undetermined. CDR3 size: 15 residues. Trimming cost V 7 bases and J 7 bases, with 17 bases left between them. CDR3 in DNA: TGTGCCAGCACCAAGACCCCGAACGGGAATTCACCCCTCCACTTT. It yields the protein CASTKTPNGNSPLHF.

Many counts were recorded for this clonotype. The chain is built from TRBV12-3 or TRBV12-4 and TRBJ2-7; TRBD2 might be the D (7 bases). V lost 5 bases and J lost 5, with 19 bases in between. The CDR3 is 15 amino acids. CDR3 sequence reads: CASSPDRGAGDEQYF. DNA of the CDR3: TGTGCCAGCAGTCCGGATCGGGGGGCAGGAGACGAGCAGTACTTC.

The CDR3 DNA sequence: TGCGCCAGCAGCTTGGGCCCCGGGGGAGGTAACTATGGCTACACCTTC. This sequence encodes CASSLGPGGGNYGYTF. J is TRBJ1-2 and V is TRBV5-1; D might be TRBD1 (5 bases). CDR1 is SGHRS and CDR2 is YFSETQ in the germline V gene. V was clipped by 0 bases and J by 1 base, with 13 bases between them. CDR3 length: 16 residues.

This clonotype was picked up many times. The chain joins TRBV2 to TRBJ2-1; 7 bases fit TRBD2. The V gene's germline CDR1 is SNHLY and CDR2 FYNNEI. With V trimmed by 0 bases and J by 0 bases, 5 bases remained unmatched. The CDR3 runs to 17 residues. The CDR3 coding sequence is TGTGCCAGCAGTGAAGCCTCCAGCGGGGTCTCCTACAATGAGCAGTTCTTC. It translates to CASSEASSGVSYNEQFF.